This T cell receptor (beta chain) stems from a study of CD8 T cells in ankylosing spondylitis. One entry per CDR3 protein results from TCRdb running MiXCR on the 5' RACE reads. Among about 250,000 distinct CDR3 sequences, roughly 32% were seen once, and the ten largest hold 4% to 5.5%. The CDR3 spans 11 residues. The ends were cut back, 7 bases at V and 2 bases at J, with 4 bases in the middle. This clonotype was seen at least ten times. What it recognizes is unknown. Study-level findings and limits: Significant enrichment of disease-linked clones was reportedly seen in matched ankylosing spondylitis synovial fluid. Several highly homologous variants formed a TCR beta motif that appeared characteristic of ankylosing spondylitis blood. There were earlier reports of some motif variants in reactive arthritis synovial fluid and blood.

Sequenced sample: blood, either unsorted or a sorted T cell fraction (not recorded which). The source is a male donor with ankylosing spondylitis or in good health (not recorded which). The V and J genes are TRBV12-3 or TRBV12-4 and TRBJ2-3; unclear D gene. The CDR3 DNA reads TGTGCCAGCACCAACACAGATACGCAGTATTTT. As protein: CASTNTDTQYF.